This paragraph reports one T cell receptor beta chain. No antigen is known for it. Trimming took off 0 bases at V and 7 bases at J, with 14 bases between the two ends. Germline V lookup: CDR1 SGHRS, CDR2 YFSETQ. The length of the CDR3 is 15 residues. The PCR ran on 60 Vbeta and 13 Jbeta primers. The table came from immunoSEQ multiplex PCR; TCRdb's copy has only in-frame clones and leaves some out. The sample contains more than 90,000 clones, 73% of which appear only once. This entry comes from a study of cytomegalovirus exposure and HLA in healthy donors. Findings and caveats of the study: Later analysis suggested most CMV-associated TCR beta chains were HLA-restricted. Later analysis identified a missense DCLRE1C variant that was linked to TCR beta V- and J-gene trimming. TRBV6-2, TRBV6-3 and some other V segments were excluded as indistinguishable. A later look showed TCR association rates differing by HLA locus, highest for DRB1 and lowest for HLA-C.

This receptor was taken from a woman aged 25 to 39 in good health and CMV-seronegative. This chain uses TRBV5-1 with TRBJ2-1, with D perhaps matching TRBD1 (6 bases). Input material: PBMCs. Written as DNA, the CDR3 is TGCGCCAGCAGCTTGGGAGCAGGGGAGAGAAATGAGCAGTTCTTC. Protein: CASSLGAGERNEQFF. The full variable domain, with the rest looked up from reference TRBV5-1 and TRBJ2-1, is KAGVTQTPRYLIKTRGQQVTLSCSPISGHRSVSWYQQTPGQGLQFLFEYFSETQRNKGNFPGRFSGRQFSNSRSEMNVSTLELGDSALYLCASSLGAGERNEQFFGPGTRLTVL.